This T cell receptor (beta chain) was retrieved from a study of blood T cell repertoires in COVID-19. Turning to the study itself: T cells, B-cell-depleted T cells, or PBMCs supplied cDNA or gDNA.

Profiled with immunoSEQ multiplex PCR; TCRdb holds only in-frame clones, not every one. The sample lists some 240,000 clones, roughly 89% occurring once. V lost 7 bases and J 0 bases, leaving 14 bases between the germline ends. Germline values: CDR1 SQVTM, CDR2 ANQGSEA. The CDR3 is 14 residues long. The chain combines TRBV29-1 with TRBJ2-3; D remains ambiguous. Sequencing was done on a sample of peripheral blood. The receptor was isolated from a woman in her sixties with COVID-19, enrolled during active disease. The CDR3 spells CSGAAGPSTDTQYF. The DNA of the CDR3 is TGCAGCGGGGCCGCAGGCCCTAGCACAGATACGCAGTATTTT.